A single sample is the source of the 3 T cell receptor beta chains below, sequenced in a study of lymphopenia after photon versus proton radiotherapy. Some clones are missing from TCRdb's copy, which holds only in-frame ones; the method was immunoSEQ multiplex PCR. Seen here are approximately 25,000 clones, nearly 85% observed once, and the top ten hold 21%. Sequencing was performed on peripheral blood, taken from a patient treated with proton-based radiotherapy. Receptor source: a woman aged 70-85 years with pancreatic cancer.

The rearrangement uses TRBV9 and TRBJ1-1; no definite D call. Trimming cost V 0 bases and J 3 bases, with 6 bases left between them. Germline V gene data show CDR1 as SGDLS and CDR2 as YYNGEE. The CDR3 length is 13 residues. In DNA form, the CDR3 reads TGTGCCAGCAGCGTAGGGGAGGACACTGAAGCTTTCTTT. Amino acid sequence: CASSVGEDTEAFF.

This clone was observed once. V gene TRBV20-1 combines with J gene TRBJ1-2, with D possibly TRBD1 on 6 matching bases. V was cut by 6 bases and J by 8 bases, with 13 bases left in between. The CDR3 spans 11 residues. CDR1 and CDR2 from the germline V gene are DFQATT and SNEGSKA (reference sequence). The CDR3 bases are TGCAGTGCGCCAGGGGCGGGAGGCTACACCTTC. Amino acids: CSAPGAGGYTF.

V gene TRBV2 combines with J gene TRBJ2-7, with TRBD1 matching over 7 bases. Trimming cost V 7 bases and J 0 bases; bases outside gene matches: 6. This CDR3 is 14 amino acids long. In germline, CDR1 is SNHLY, CDR2 FYNNEI. CDR3 sequence: CASKDRVSSYEQYF. CDR3 nucleotides: TGTGCCAGCAAAGACAGGGTGAGCTCCTACGAGCAGTACTTC.